The table lists the clone carrying this T cell receptor beta chain with many counts. Its target is unknown. The data are from a study of T cells in Graves' hyperthyroidism and ophthalmopathy. Study results and caveats: Stable hyperthyroidism was separated from ophthalmopathy by a model based on 13 V-J features.

RNA transcripts were the template for amplifying TCR beta CDR3 regions. During a first-round RT-PCR of the TCR CDR3, the HTBI primer set was used. TCRdb redid the calling of the multiplex PCR reads with MiXCR, one entry per CDR3 protein. The sample includes a few hundred thousand distinct CDR3 sequences, roughly 15% seen only once; the top ten take 34%. With duration under 3 months, ophthalmopathy was active: Clinical Activity Score at least 3, NOSPECS at least 4. Germline lookup yields CDR1 DFQATT and CDR2 SNEGSKA (reference sequence). The germline V and J ends were trimmed by 1 base and 1 base, with 10 bases remaining between them. CDR3 size: 14 residues.

The V call is TRBV20-1, the J call TRBJ1-1; maybe TRBD1 (5 bases). The sequencing input was blood. The receptor comes from a woman aged 40-49 years with Graves' ophthalmopathy. CDR3 residues: CSARAMTANTEAFF. The CDR3 nucleotides are TGCAGTGCTAGAGCTATGACAGCGAACACTGAAGCTTTCTTT.